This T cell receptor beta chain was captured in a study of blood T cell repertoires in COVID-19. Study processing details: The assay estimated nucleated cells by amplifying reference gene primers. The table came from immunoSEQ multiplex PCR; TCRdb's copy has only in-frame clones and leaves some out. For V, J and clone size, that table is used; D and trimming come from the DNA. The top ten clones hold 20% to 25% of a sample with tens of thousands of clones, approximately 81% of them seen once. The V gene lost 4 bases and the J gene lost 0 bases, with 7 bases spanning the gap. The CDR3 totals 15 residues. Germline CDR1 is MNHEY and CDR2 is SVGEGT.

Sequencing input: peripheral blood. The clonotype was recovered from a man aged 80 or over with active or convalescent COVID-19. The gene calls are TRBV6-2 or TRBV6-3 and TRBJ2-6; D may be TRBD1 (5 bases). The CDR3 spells CASSFDSSGANVLTF. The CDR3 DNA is TGTGCCAGCAGTTTTGACAGCTCTGGGGCCAACGTCCTGACTTTC.